A selection of T cell receptor beta chains follows, all from one sample in a study of cytomegalovirus exposure and HLA in healthy donors. Sequencing used immunoSEQ multiplex PCR; TCRdb keeps in-frame clones, though not all of them. There are 200,000 or so clones in the sample, with about 0.74% held by the top ten. Sequences were obtained from PBMCs. The source is a boy younger than 18 in good health and CMV-seronegative. The CDR3 runs from the conserved cysteine through the conserved F or W. D genes are given only for firm matches.

d_call: TRBD1
v_call: TRBV30
j_call: TRBJ1-6
cdr3_nt: TGTGCCTGGAGGTACCGGGACAGGGAGAGTTCACCCCTCCACTTT
cdr3_aa: CAWRYRDRESSPLHF

d_call: .
v_call: TRBV29-1
j_call: TRBJ2-7
cdr3_nt: TGCAGCGTGGTTCGCAGGGACGAGCAGTACTTC
cdr3_aa: CSVVRRDEQYF

d_call: .
v_call: TRBV9
j_call: TRBJ2-2
cdr3_nt: TGTGCCAGCAGCGTAGAAATACTCGGGGGGCGATACACCGGGGAGCTGTTTTTT
cdr3_aa: CASSVEILGGRYTGELFF

d_call: TRBD2
v_call: TRBV5-4
j_call: TRBJ2-5
cdr3_nt: TGTGCCAGCAGCTTTCCTCCCCGGGGGGGCCGGGAGACCCAGTACTTC
cdr3_aa: CASSFPPRGGRETQYF

d_call: .
v_call: TRBV11-3
j_call: TRBJ2-1
cdr3_nt: TGTGCCAGCAGCTCCTCAGGGGACCCCTACAATGAGCAGTTCTTC
cdr3_aa: CASSSSGDPYNEQFF

d_call: TRBD1
v_call: TRBV6-5
j_call: TRBJ2-7
cdr3_nt: TGTGCCAGCAGTTACTACAGGGGAAGCTCCTACGAGCAGTACTTC
cdr3_aa: CASSYYRGSSYEQYF

d_call: TRBD1
v_call: TRBV6-1
j_call: TRBJ1-2
cdr3_nt: TGTGCCAGCAGTGGTAACAGGGGGCAGGGCTATGGCTACACCTTC
cdr3_aa: CASSGNRGQGYGYTF

d_call: .
v_call: TRBV30
j_call: TRBJ2-7
cdr3_nt: TGTGCCTGGAGTAAACAATATAGCTCCTACGAGCAGTACTTC
cdr3_aa: CAWSKQYSSYEQYF

d_call: .
v_call: TRBV6-5
j_call: TRBJ2-5
cdr3_nt: TGTGCCAGCAGTTATGGGGGGAGCCAAGAGACCCAGTACTTC
cdr3_aa: CASSYGGSQETQYF

d_call: .
v_call: TRBV30
j_call: TRBJ2-3
cdr3_nt: TGTGCCTGGAGTCGGGGTTCGACGACAGATACGCAGTATTTT
cdr3_aa: CAWSRGSTTDTQYF

d_call: .
v_call: TRBV11-3
j_call: TRBJ2-1
cdr3_nt: TGTGCCAGCAGGCTCGGCGCGGGCAATGAGCAGTTCTTC
cdr3_aa: CASRLGAGNEQFF

d_call: TRBD1
v_call: TRBV10-1
j_call: TRBJ1-2
cdr3_nt: TGCGCCAGCAGTATGGACAGGGGAGGATATGGCTACACCTTC
cdr3_aa: CASSMDRGGYGYTF

d_call: TRBD1
v_call: TRBV4-1
j_call: TRBJ1-3
cdr3_nt: TGCGCCAGCAGCCAAGGGAGGGGGGCAGGGGGCGGAAACACCATATATTTT
cdr3_aa: CASSQGRGAGGGNTIYF

d_call: .
v_call: TRBV29-1
j_call: TRBJ2-5
cdr3_nt: TGCAGCGTTGACGCGGGCACAACCAGGACCCAGTACTTC
cdr3_aa: CSVDAGTTRTQYF

d_call: .
v_call: TRBV15
j_call: TRBJ2-7
cdr3_nt: TGTGCCACCAGCAGATCTGCCTCGGCCTACGAGCAGTACTTC
cdr3_aa: CATSRSASAYEQYF

d_call: .
v_call: TRBV7-2
j_call: TRBJ1-2
cdr3_nt: TGTGCCAGCAGCGCAAGGGGCGGCAGGGAAGGCTACACCTTC
cdr3_aa: CASSARGGREGYTF

d_call: .
v_call: TRBV13
j_call: TRBJ1-4
cdr3_nt: TGTGCTTCTCGGGGGTTTGGGACTAATGAAAAACTGTTTTTT
cdr3_aa: CASRGFGTNEKLFF

d_call: .
v_call: TRBV19
j_call: TRBJ2-7
cdr3_nt: TGTGCCAGTAGTATAAGCAGGGTACTTGGAGAGCAGTACTTC
cdr3_aa: CASSISRVLGEQYF

d_call: .
v_call: TRBV4-2
j_call: TRBJ2-3
cdr3_nt: TGTGCCAGCAGCCAAGAACTGGGTGGGGGGGCCGCGGATACGCAGTATTTT
cdr3_aa: CASSQELGGGAADTQYF

d_call: TRBD1
v_call: TRBV30
j_call: TRBJ1-6
cdr3_nt: TGTGCCTGGAGTGTACTGGGTGTGTGGACAGGGGTTTTGTCACCCCTCCACTTT
cdr3_aa: CAWSVLGVWTGVLSPLHF

d_call: .
v_call: TRBV6-6
j_call: TRBJ1-2
cdr3_nt: TGTGCCAGCAGTTTCTCCAGGACAGCGAGCTATGGCTACACCTTC
cdr3_aa: CASSFSRTASYGYTF

d_call: TRBD1
v_call: TRBV7-9
j_call: TRBJ1-6
cdr3_nt: TGTGCCAGCAGGATCGGACAGGGCGATTCACCCCTCCACTTT
cdr3_aa: CASRIGQGDSPLHF

d_call: TRBD1
v_call: TRBV2
j_call: TRBJ1-1
cdr3_nt: TGTGCCAGCAGATTCCAGACAGGGATCGTCACTGAAGCTTTCTTT
cdr3_aa: CASRFQTGIVTEAFF

d_call: TRBD2
v_call: TRBV9
j_call: TRBJ2-1
cdr3_nt: TGTGCCAGCAGCGCTAGCGGGGGGTTCTACAATGAGCAGTTCTTC
cdr3_aa: CASSASGGFYNEQFF

d_call: .
v_call: TRBV5-8
j_call: TRBJ1-5
cdr3_nt: TGTGCCAGCAGCTTGCGAGCTGATCAGCCCCAGCATTTT
cdr3_aa: CASSLRADQPQHF

d_call: TRBD2
v_call: TRBV2
j_call: TRBJ2-7
cdr3_nt: TGTGCCAGCAGTGAAACTAGCGGGGTGGGAGAGCAGTACTTC
cdr3_aa: CASSETSGVGEQYF

d_call: .
v_call: TRBV5-6
j_call: TRBJ2-1
cdr3_nt: TGTGCCAGCAGCCCCCATGGAGCGAGTGAGCAGTTCTTC
cdr3_aa: CASSPHGASEQFF

d_call: .
v_call: TRBV15
j_call: TRBJ2-7
cdr3_nt: TGTGCCACCAGCAGAGAACAGGGAGCCTACGAGCAGTACTTC
cdr3_aa: CATSREQGAYEQYF

d_call: .
v_call: TRBV6-5
j_call: TRBJ1-3
cdr3_nt: TGTGCCAGCAGTTACTCGCAGGGTTCCTCTGGAAACACCATATATTTT
cdr3_aa: CASSYSQGSSGNTIYF

d_call: .
v_call: TRBV28
j_call: TRBJ1-1
cdr3_nt: TGTGCCAGCAGCCGGGGACTGACTGAAGCTTTCTTT
cdr3_aa: CASSRGLTEAFF

d_call: .
v_call: TRBV6-6
j_call: TRBJ2-3
cdr3_nt: TGTGCCAGCAGTTATGTCTCGGTAGGCACAGATACGCAGTATTTT
cdr3_aa: CASSYVSVGTDTQYF

d_call: .
v_call: TRBV28
j_call: TRBJ2-7
cdr3_nt: TGTGCCAGCAGTTTAGTCTCCCCTAACGAGCAGTACTTC
cdr3_aa: CASSLVSPNEQYF

d_call: TRBD1
v_call: TRBV30
j_call: TRBJ2-7
cdr3_nt: TGTGCCTGGGGGACAGGGGACACCTACGAGCAGTACTTC
cdr3_aa: CAWGTGDTYEQYF

d_call: TRBD2
v_call: TRBV13
j_call: TRBJ2-6
cdr3_nt: TGTGCCAGCAGGGACGGGACTAGCGGGGGAAGCTTGTGGAGAGGGGCCAACGTCCTGACTTTC
cdr3_aa: CASRDGTSGGSLWRGANVLTF

d_call: TRBD1
v_call: TRBV10-2
j_call: TRBJ1-1
cdr3_nt: TGCGCCAGCAGTGGTTGGGAACAGGGGGGGACTGAAGCTTTCTTT
cdr3_aa: CASSGWEQGGTEAFF

d_call: TRBD2
v_call: TRBV27
j_call: TRBJ2-1
cdr3_nt: TGTGCCAGCAGCCTAGCGGGGGATCACAATGAGCAGTTCTTC
cdr3_aa: CASSLAGDHNEQFF

d_call: .
v_call: TRBV27
j_call: TRBJ1-5
cdr3_nt: TGTGCCAGCAGAGTACGGGTGGGCAATCAGCCCCAGCATTTT
cdr3_aa: CASRVRVGNQPQHF

d_call: .
v_call: TRBV6-6
j_call: TRBJ1-1
cdr3_nt: TGTGCCAGCAGTAGCCTGGGGGGGGACACTGAAGCTTTCTTT
cdr3_aa: CASSSLGGDTEAFF

d_call: .
v_call: TRBV7-9
j_call: TRBJ2-3
cdr3_nt: TGTGCCAGCAGGGTCGGAGGGGATACGCAGTATTTT
cdr3_aa: CASRVGGDTQYF

d_call: .
v_call: TRBV19
j_call: TRBJ2-7
cdr3_nt: TGTGCCAGTAGTATGGGGGAGGAGGAGTACGAGCAGTACTTC
cdr3_aa: CASSMGEEEYEQYF

d_call: TRBD1
v_call: TRBV4-1
j_call: TRBJ1-2
cdr3_nt: TGCGCCAGCAGCTCCATAAGGGGGCCTCAGTACTATGGCTACACCTTC
cdr3_aa: CASSSIRGPQYYGYTF

d_call: .
v_call: TRBV4-1
j_call: TRBJ1-2
cdr3_nt: TGCGCCAGCAGCCAGGAAACACTTTCAGGTTATGGCTACACCTTC
cdr3_aa: CASSQETLSGYGYTF

d_call: TRBD2
v_call: TRBV19
j_call: TRBJ2-5
cdr3_nt: TGTGCCAGTAGTTTAGCGGGGAGCATCCCGGATTTCGGGACCCAGTACTTC
cdr3_aa: CASSLAGSIPDFGTQYF

d_call: .
v_call: TRBV19
j_call: TRBJ1-6
cdr3_nt: TGTGCCAGTAGTATCTGGCAGAATAATTCACCCCTCCACTTT
cdr3_aa: CASSIWQNNSPLHF

d_call: TRBD1
v_call: TRBV5-5
j_call: TRBJ1-2
cdr3_nt: TGTGCCAGCAGCTTGGAAATTCTCCGGGACAGGGGAATCTATGGCTACACCTTC
cdr3_aa: CASSLEILRDRGIYGYTF

d_call: .
v_call: TRBV7-2
j_call: TRBJ1-2
cdr3_nt: TGTGCCAGCAGCACATCGTGGCAGGGTGATAACTATGGCTACACCTTC
cdr3_aa: CASSTSWQGDNYGYTF

d_call: .
v_call: TRBV13
j_call: TRBJ1-4
cdr3_nt: TGTGCCAGCAGCTTACAGAAAAACGCAGCAACTAATGAAAAACTGTTTTTT
cdr3_aa: CASSLQKNAATNEKLFF

d_call: TRBD2
v_call: TRBV7-9
j_call: TRBJ2-1
cdr3_nt: TGTGCCAGCAGCAAACTAGCGGGGGGGATTCCCTACAATGAGCAGTTCTTC
cdr3_aa: CASSKLAGGIPYNEQFF

d_call: .
v_call: TRBV6-5
j_call: TRBJ1-4
cdr3_nt: TGTGCCAGCAGTTGGGGGCCGGGGCTTAATGAAAAACTGTTTTTT
cdr3_aa: CASSWGPGLNEKLFF

d_call: .
v_call: TRBV19
j_call: TRBJ2-1
cdr3_nt: TGTGCCAGTAGTGCTACAGGAAGCAATGAGCAGTTCTTC
cdr3_aa: CASSATGSNEQFF

d_call: TRBD2
v_call: TRBV6-6
j_call: TRBJ2-3
cdr3_nt: TGTGCCAGCAGTTTGGGACTAGCGGGGACCACAGATACGCAGTATTTT
cdr3_aa: CASSLGLAGTTDTQYF

d_call: .
v_call: TRBV12-2
j_call: TRBJ1-2
cdr3_nt: TGTGCAAGTCGCTTATCGCCCCTAGGGGGCCCTAGTTCGAACTATGGCTACACCTTC
cdr3_aa: CASRLSPLGGPSSNYGYTF